This T cell receptor (beta chain) was found in a study of cytomegalovirus exposure and HLA in healthy donors. In the PCR, 60 Vbeta and 13 Jbeta primers were used. Sequencing used immunoSEQ multiplex PCR; TCRdb keeps in-frame clones, though not all of them. The sample holds some 140,000 clones; approximately 10% are singletons and the top ten take roughly 6.4%. The CDR3 runs 13 residues. The germline gives CDR1 MNHEY, CDR2 SVGAGI. V lost 3 bases and J lost 9; bases outside the gene matches: 5. The chain employs TRBV6-5 and TRBJ2-1; the match to TRBD1 covers 7 bases. Sample: PBMCs. This sequence originates from a woman aged 40 to 50 in good health and CMV-seropositive. For the CDR3, the DNA is TGTGCCAGCAGTTATAGACAGGGTGGTGAGCAGTTCTTC. This sequence encodes CASSYRQGGEQFF.